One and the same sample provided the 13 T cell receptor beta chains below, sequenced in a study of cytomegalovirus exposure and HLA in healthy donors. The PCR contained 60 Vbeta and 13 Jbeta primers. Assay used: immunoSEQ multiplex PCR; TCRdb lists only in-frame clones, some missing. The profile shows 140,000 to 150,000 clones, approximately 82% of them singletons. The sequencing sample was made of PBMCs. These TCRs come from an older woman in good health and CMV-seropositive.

The CDR3 bases are TGTGCCAGCTCACCAGTCCGTCAGGCTTTATACGAGCAGTACTTC. It encodes CASSPVRQALYEQYF. The chain carries TRBV18 and TRBJ2-7, with D unclear. The CDR3 runs 15 residues. Trimming took off 2 bases at V and 4 bases at J, with 15 bases between the two ends. The germline CDR1 and CDR2 sequences are KGHSH and LQKENI.

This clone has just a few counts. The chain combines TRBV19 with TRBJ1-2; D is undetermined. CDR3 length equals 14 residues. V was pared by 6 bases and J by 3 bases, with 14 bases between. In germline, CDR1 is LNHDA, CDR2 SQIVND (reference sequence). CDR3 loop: CASSYSRGDYGYTF. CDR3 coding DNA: TGTGCCAGTAGCTACAGTCGCGGGGACTATGGCTACACCTTC.

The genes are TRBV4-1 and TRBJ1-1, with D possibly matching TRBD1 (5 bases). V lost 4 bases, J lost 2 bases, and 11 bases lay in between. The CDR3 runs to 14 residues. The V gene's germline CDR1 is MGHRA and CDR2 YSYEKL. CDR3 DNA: TGCGCCAGCAGCCCGATCACAGGTAACACTGAAGCTTTCTTT. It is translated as CASSPITGNTEAFF.

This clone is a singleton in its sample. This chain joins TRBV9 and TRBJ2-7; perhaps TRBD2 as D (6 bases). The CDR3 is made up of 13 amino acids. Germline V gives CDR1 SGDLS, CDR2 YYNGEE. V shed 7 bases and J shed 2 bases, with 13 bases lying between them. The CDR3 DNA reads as TGTGCCAGCCCTCGCGGGGCCCCCTACGAGCAGTACTTC. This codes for CASPRGAPYEQYF.

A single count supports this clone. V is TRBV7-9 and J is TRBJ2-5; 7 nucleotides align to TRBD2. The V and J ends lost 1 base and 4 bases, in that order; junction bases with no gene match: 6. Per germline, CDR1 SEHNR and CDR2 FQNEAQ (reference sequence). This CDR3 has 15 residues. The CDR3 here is CASSLDWTSTETQYF. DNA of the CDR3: TGTGCCAGCAGCTTAGATTGGACTAGTACAGAGACCCAGTACTTC.

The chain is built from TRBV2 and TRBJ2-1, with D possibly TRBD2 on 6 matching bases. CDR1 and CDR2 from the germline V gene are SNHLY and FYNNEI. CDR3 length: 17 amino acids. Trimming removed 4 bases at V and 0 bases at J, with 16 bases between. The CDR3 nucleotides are TGTGCCAGCAGTGCCGCGGCTAGCGCTAGCTCCTACAATGAGCAGTTCTTC. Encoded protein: CASSAAASASSYNEQFF.

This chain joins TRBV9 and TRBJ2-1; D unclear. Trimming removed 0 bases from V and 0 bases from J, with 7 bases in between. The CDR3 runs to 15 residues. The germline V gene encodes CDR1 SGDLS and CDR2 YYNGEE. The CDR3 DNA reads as TGTGCCAGCAGCGTAGATGGGCTCTCCTACAATGAGCAGTTCTTC. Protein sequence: CASSVDGLSYNEQFF.

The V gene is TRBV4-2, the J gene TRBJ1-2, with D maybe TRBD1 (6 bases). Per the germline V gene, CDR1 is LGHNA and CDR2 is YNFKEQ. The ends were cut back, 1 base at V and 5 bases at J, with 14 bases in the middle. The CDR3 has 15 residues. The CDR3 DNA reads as TGTGCCAGCAGCCAAGCCGGGACACCTGATTATGGCTACACCTTC. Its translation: CASSQAGTPDYGYTF.

The CDR3 sequence is CASSGGAGYGYTF. CDR3 nucleotides: TGCGCCAGCAGCGGGGGGGCTGGCTATGGCTACACCTTC. The chain is built from TRBV4-1 and TRBJ1-2; weak D call: TRBD1 (6 bases). The CDR3 spans 13 residues. V was pared by 5 bases and J by 4 bases, with 11 bases between. CDR1 is MGHRA, CDR2 YSYEKL, per germline.

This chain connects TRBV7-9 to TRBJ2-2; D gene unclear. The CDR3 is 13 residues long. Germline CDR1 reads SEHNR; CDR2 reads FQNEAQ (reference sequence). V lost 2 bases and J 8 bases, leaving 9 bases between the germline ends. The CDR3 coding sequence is TGTGCCAGCAGCTTAATCCTAACTGGGGAGCTGTTTTTT. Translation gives CASSLILTGELFF. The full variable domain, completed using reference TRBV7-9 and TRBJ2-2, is DTGVSQNPRHKITKRGQNVTFRCDPISEHNRLYWYRQTLGQGPEFLTYFQNEAQLEKSRLLSDRFSAERPKGSFSTLEIQRTEQGDSAMYLCASSLILTGELFFGEGSRLTVL.

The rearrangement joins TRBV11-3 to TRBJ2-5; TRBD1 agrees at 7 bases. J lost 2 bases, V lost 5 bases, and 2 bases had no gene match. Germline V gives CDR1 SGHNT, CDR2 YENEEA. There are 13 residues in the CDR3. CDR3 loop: CASSRDRQETQYF. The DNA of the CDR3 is TGTGCCAGCAGCCGGGACAGACAAGAGACCCAGTACTTC. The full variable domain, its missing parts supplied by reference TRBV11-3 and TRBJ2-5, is EAGVVQSPRYKIIEKKQPVAFWCNPISGHNTLYWYLQNLGQGPELLIRYENEEAVDDSQLPKDRFSAERLKGVDSTLKIQPAELGDSAVYLCASSRDRQETQYFGPGTRLLVL.

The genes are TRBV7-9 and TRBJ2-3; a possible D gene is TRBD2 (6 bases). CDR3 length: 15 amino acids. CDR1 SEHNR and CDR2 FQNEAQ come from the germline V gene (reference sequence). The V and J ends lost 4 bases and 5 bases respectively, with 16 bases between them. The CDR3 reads CASSSPVGGGDTQYF. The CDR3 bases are TGTGCCAGCAGCTCCCCTGTGGGAGGAGGAGATACGCAGTATTTT.

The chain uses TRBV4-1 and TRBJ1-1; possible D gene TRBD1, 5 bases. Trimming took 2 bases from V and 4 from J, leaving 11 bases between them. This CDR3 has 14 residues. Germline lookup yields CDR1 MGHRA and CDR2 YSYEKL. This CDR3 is CASSQFSGGTEAFF. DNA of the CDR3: TGCGCCAGCAGCCAATTTTCGGGGGGCACTGAAGCTTTCTTT.